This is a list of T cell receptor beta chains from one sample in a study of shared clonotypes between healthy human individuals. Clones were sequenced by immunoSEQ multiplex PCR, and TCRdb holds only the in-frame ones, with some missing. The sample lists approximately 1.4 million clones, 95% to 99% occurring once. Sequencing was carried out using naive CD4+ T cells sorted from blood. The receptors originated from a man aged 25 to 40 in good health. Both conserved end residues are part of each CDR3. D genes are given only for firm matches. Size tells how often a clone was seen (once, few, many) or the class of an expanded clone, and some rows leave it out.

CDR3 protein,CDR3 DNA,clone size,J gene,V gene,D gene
CASSPLAALAKNIQYF,TGTGCCAGCAGCCCTTTAGCGGCTCTTGCCAAAAACATTCAGTACTTC,NA,TRBJ2-4,TRBV9,NA
CASSLLGGTGEQYF,TGTGCCAGCAGTTTACTCGGCGGGACAGGGGAGCAGTACTTC,NA,TRBJ2-7,TRBV27,TRBD1
CASSLYKEDTQYF,TGTGCCAGCAGCTTATATAAGGAGGATACGCAGTATTTT,NA,TRBJ2-3,TRBV7-6,NA
CASTLGLVYNEQFF,TGTGCCAGCACCCTAGGTCTCGTCTACAATGAGCAGTTCTTC,NA,TRBJ2-1,TRBV28,NA
CASHSVAGYTDTQYF,TGTGCCAGCCATTCGGTTGCGGGGTACACAGATACGCAGTATTTT,NA,TRBJ2-3,TRBV11-2,NA
CASSPMVVLMENQETQYF,TGTGCCAGCTCACCAATGGTGGTGTTGATGGAAAACCAAGAGACCCAGTACTTC,NA,TRBJ2-5,TRBV18,NA
CASSPRSGWGTDTQYF,TGTGCCAGCAGCCCCCGCAGTGGGTGGGGAACAGATACGCAGTATTTT,NA,TRBJ2-3,TRBV7-9,NA
CASSYSPMSRGEGLFF,TGTGCCAGCAGTTACAGCCCTATGTCGCGGGGGGAGGGTTTGTTCTTC,NA,TRBJ2-1,TRBV6-5,TRBD2
CASGDTSYEQYF,TGCGCCAGCGGGGACACTTCCTACGAGCAGTACTTC,NA,TRBJ2-7,TRBV10-2,NA
CSVEDGGETQYF,TGCAGCGTTGAAGACGGGGGAGAGACCCAGTACTTC,NA,TRBJ2-5,TRBV29-1,NA
CASSLVGPGDTEAFF,TGCGCCAGCAGCTTGGTTGGCCCCGGGGACACTGAAGCTTTCTTT,NA,TRBJ1-1,TRBV5-1,NA
CASSELRGPQHF,TGTGCCAGCAGTGAACTCCGGGGGCCCCAGCATTTT,once,TRBJ1-5,TRBV6-1,NA
CSVPRDRASRDTQYF,TGCAGCGTGCCCCGGGACAGGGCTTCTAGGGATACGCAGTATTTT,NA,TRBJ2-3,TRBV29-1,TRBD1
CASSQTGVHSNQPQHF,TGCGCCAGCAGCCAAACAGGGGTCCATAGCAATCAGCCCCAGCATTTT,NA,TRBJ1-5,TRBV4-1,TRBD1
CASSLDRASYEQYF,TGTGCCAGCAGCTTGGACAGGGCTTCCTACGAGCAGTACTTC,NA,TRBJ2-7,TRBV7-2,TRBD1
CASSSHRFSNQPQHF,TGTGCCAGCAGTTCACACAGGTTTAGCAATCAGCCCCAGCATTTT,NA,TRBJ1-5,TRBV6-5,NA
CASSFTRPTSGSSVDTQYF,TGTGCCAGCAGTTTTACTCGCCCGACTAGCGGGAGTTCGGTCGATACGCAGTATTTT,NA,TRBJ2-3,TRBV28,TRBD2
CASSGLYRVNTEAFF,TGTGCCAGCAGTGGGCTTTACAGGGTAAACACTGAAGCTTTCTTT,NA,TRBJ1-1,TRBV6-1,NA
CATRTTLGEKLFF,TGTGCCACGCGGACAACCCTGGGGGAAAAACTGTTTTTT,NA,TRBJ1-4,TRBV5-5,NA
CASRTSYNEQFF,TGTGCCAGCCGGACCTCCTACAATGAGCAGTTCTTC,NA,TRBJ2-1,TRBV28,NA
CASSPPPSYNEQFF,TGTGCCAGCAGTCCCCCGCCTTCCTACAATGAGCAGTTCTTC,NA,TRBJ2-1,TRBV27,NA
CAISPQGGTIYF,TGTGCCATCAGTCCCCAGGGTGGCACCATATATTTT,NA,TRBJ1-3,TRBV10-3,NA
CASSRKREWYQETQYF,TGTGCCAGCAGCAGGAAGCGGGAGTGGTACCAAGAGACCCAGTACTTC,NA,TRBJ2-5,TRBV11-2,TRBD2
CASSLSGGAEAFF,TGTGCCAGCAGCCTATCGGGTGGAGCTGAAGCTTTCTTT,NA,TRBJ1-1,TRBV11-1,NA
CASSLKFGTSGTQYF,TGTGCCAGCAGCTTGAAATTTGGGACCTCGGGTACGCAGTATTTT,once,TRBJ2-3,TRBV5-6,NA
CASSSRPGQGGEKLFF,TGTGCCAGCAGCTCGCGACCGGGACAGGGCGGGGAAAAACTGTTTTTT,NA,TRBJ1-4,TRBV7-9,TRBD1
CASSLSGSRVQETQYF,TGCGCCAGCAGCTTGTCGGGATCGCGAGTACAAGAGACCCAGTACTTC,NA,TRBJ2-5,TRBV5-1,NA
CASSSDKGEKLFF,TGTGCCAGCAGCTCCGACAAGGGTGAAAAACTGTTTTTT,NA,TRBJ1-4,TRBV5-4,NA
CASSPRSTVGYSEAFF,TGTGCCAGCTCACCGAGGAGTACAGTTGGGTACAGTGAAGCTTTCTTT,NA,TRBJ1-1,TRBV18,NA
CAISASAQETQYF,TGTGCCATCAGTGCATCAGCCCAAGAGACCCAGTACTTC,NA,TRBJ2-5,TRBV10-3,NA
CATSRDYRELNEKLFF,TGTGCCACCAGCAGAGACTACAGGGAACTAAATGAAAAACTGTTTTTT,NA,TRBJ1-4,TRBV15,NA
CASSPPTGTSGSYEQYF,TGTGCCAGCAGTCCACCGACCGGGACTAGCGGGAGCTACGAGCAGTACTTC,NA,TRBJ2-7,TRBV28,TRBD2
CASSPPTSRASHEQFF,TGTGCCAGCAGCCCCCCGACTAGCCGAGCGTCCCATGAGCAGTTCTTC,NA,TRBJ2-1,TRBV5-4,TRBD2
CASTTRTSGTSSYNEQFF,TGTGCCAGCACCACCAGGACTAGCGGGACAAGCTCCTACAATGAGCAGTTCTTC,NA,TRBJ2-1,TRBV28,TRBD2
CASSLTGQLQETQYF,TGTGCCAGCAGCCTGACCGGACAGCTCCAAGAGACCCAGTACTTC,NA,TRBJ2-5,TRBV11-3,NA
CASSPQSEKLFF,TGTGCCAGCAGCCCCCAGTCTGAAAAACTGTTTTTT,NA,TRBJ1-4,TRBV7-9,NA
CASSPGQGGETQYF,TGTGCCAGCAGCCCGGGACAGGGAGGGGAGACCCAGTACTTC,NA,TRBJ2-5,TRBV7-9,TRBD1
CASSQDLVTPQFF,TGTGCCAGCAGCCAAGATTTAGTTACCCCGCAGTTCTTC,NA,TRBJ2-1,TRBV14,NA
CASRPLAVPGHRSYEQYF,TGTGCCAGCAGACCTCTCGCCGTACCGGGACATCGCTCCTACGAGCAGTACTTC,NA,TRBJ2-7,TRBV11-2,NA
CASSYGGNTEAFF,TGTGCCAGCAGCTACGGTGGGAACACTGAAGCTTTCTTT,once,TRBJ1-1,TRBV7-6,NA
CASSFVAGVSHNEQFF,TGTGCCAGCAGTTTCGTAGCGGGAGTCTCCCACAATGAGCAGTTCTTC,NA,TRBJ2-1,TRBV27,TRBD2
CASKGTGGNYGYTF,TGTGCCAGCAAGGGGACAGGGGGTAACTATGGCTACACCTTC,NA,TRBJ1-2,TRBV2,TRBD1
CASSETSGSYNEQFF,TGTGCCAGCAGCGAGACTAGCGGCTCCTACAATGAGCAGTTCTTC,NA,TRBJ2-1,TRBV11-3,TRBD2
CASSFLRANQPQHF,TGTGCCAGCAGTTTTCTCCGGGCCAATCAGCCCCAGCATTTT,once,TRBJ1-5,TRBV28,NA
CASSEYSYEQYF,TGTGCCAGCAGTGAATATTCCTACGAGCAGTACTTC,NA,TRBJ2-7,TRBV6-1,NA